This TCR beta chain was sequenced during a study of CD8+ T cells in alopecia areata. In each case, RNA was isolated and then reverse transcribed into cDNA as the sequencing template. Using immunoSEQ multiplex PCR, the repertoire was profiled, and TCRdb retains in-frame clones only, with some absent. The data hold 80,000 to 100,000 clones, with around 38% observed a single time. V dropped 7 bases and J dropped 3 bases, with 13 bases sitting between them. The CDR3 runs 14 residues. Germline V gives CDR1 SGHTA, CDR2 FQGNSA. The clonotype originates from a human donor with alopecia areata. This rearrangement joins TRBV7-2 to TRBJ2-1; TRBD2 might be the D (6 bases). The sequenced material came from CD4+ T cells sorted from blood. CDR3 sequence reads: CASNGGPNYNEQFF. CDR3 sequence (DNA): TGTGCCAGCAACGGGGGTCCGAACTACAATGAGCAGTTCTTC.